The entry below describes one T cell receptor beta chain. This clone is a singleton in its sample. The antigen it recognizes is unknown. No much larger clone is present one base from it, and per-base qualities are unavailable. The receptor library was made with the immunoSEQ multiplex PCR assay. For the multiplex PCR, a mixture combining 60 forward primers for TCR Vbeta segments and 13 reverse primers for TCR Jbeta segments was used. The CDR3 region of rearranged TCR beta genes was amplified from genomic DNA by a multiplex PCR assay. The amplified TCR beta libraries were sequenced on the Illumina HiSeq System as 87-base-pair reads. Per the authors' processing: Across the 600 to 700 repertoires, a later analysis counted some 81 million unique TCR beta chains, roughly 11 million of which were shared by at least two donors. A nearest-neighbor algorithm error-corrected the raw reads and collapsed the reads into unique sequences, merging closely related sequences to remove PCR and sequencing errors. CDR3 sequences were aligned to IMGT reference sequences to assign V, D and J gene segments. Each retained sequence needed at least a six-nucleotide match to both a V gene segment and a J gene segment. A rearrangement counted as productive if the CDR3 had no stop codons and remained in frame with V and J, and every other rearrangement counted as non-productive. Following IMGT convention, CDR3 was defined as the stretch from the second conserved V-encoded cysteine up to the conserved J-encoded phenylalanine. Sequences without an unambiguous match to a single V gene segment were excluded from the earlier analysis of approximately 560 of the donors. In an earlier analysis of 500 to 750 of the donors, V segments were called functional above 56.7% productive rearrangements and were called segregating when the between-donor standard deviation exceeded 5%. A statistical classification framework was built to diagnose cytomegalovirus status from the catalog of TCR beta chain sequences. A later analysis assigned V and J genes by comparing TCR nucleotide sequences with IMGT/GENE-DB human TR gene sequences. In a later analysis, CDR3 sequences and most-parsimonious VDJ recombination scenarios were assigned using the TCRdist pipeline. A later analysis defined each TCR beta chain by its CDR3 amino acid sequence plus V-gene family, and excluded reads lacking a unique V-gene family. In a later analysis, 450 to 600 highly shared, low-generation-probability nucleotide sequences were removed to address suspected cross-contamination and a sequencing artifact. For each public chain, a later analysis derived a clonal expansion index from normalized ranks of inferred template counts within each repertoire. In a later analysis, generation probabilities were computed with a VDJ recombination model fitted to out-of-frame rearrangements, and the resulting probabilities were checked against IGoR. In a later analysis, TCR-TCR, TCR-HLA and TCR-CMV co-occurrence was scored with hypergeometric tests, and a repertoire-size bias correction was applied to TCR pairs. A later analysis estimated false discovery rates by permuting HLA or CMV assignments 20 times. In a later analysis, co-occurring TCRs were grouped using DBSCAN, and TCRdist sequence similarity was added for clustering within HLA-allele-positive subsets. Co-occurrence clustering excluded repertoires with fewer than 30,000 or more than 120,000 public chains, plus five with anomalous nucleotide sharing. This immuneACCESS table, as held by TCRdb, lists in-frame sequences with V and J called but not all clones. Of the missing ones, under half trace to an unresolved V gene in checked studies; the others have no known cause. The V and J calls and clone size were taken over from that table, and D and trimming were inferred from the DNA. Within this sample are approximately 180,000 clones, with around 87% of them counted one time only. The ten most abundant clones make up 1.5% to 2% of the sample.

The source of the sample is a study of cytomegalovirus exposure and HLA in healthy donors (dated by TCRdb to about 2017). Regarding the research as a whole: An earlier analysis of roughly 500 of the donors reported approximately 260 Gb of sequence data and about 120 million unique TCR beta sequences obtained from about 180 million T cells. An early release that covered roughly 600 HLA-typed donors contained around 300 gigabases of sequencing data and about 84 million unique TCR sequences. Of the roughly 390 genotyped donors, 65% to 90% were placed in the genetic ancestry cluster associated with self-reported Caucasian donors. The study aimed to test whether cataloging public T cell receptors could reveal signatures of past pathogen exposure. The T cell repertoires of 550 to 850 subjects were profiled by immunosequencing and related to cytomegalovirus serostatus. Besides the first cohort of around 670 subjects, a separate validation cohort made up of around 120 different subjects was used. High-throughput TCR immunosequencing, statistical association of individual TCRs with disease status, and machine learning were combined to predict cytomegalovirus infection status. In a later analysis, previously published TCR beta repertoires from 666 donors were re-analyzed and high-resolution HLA genotyping was added so that TCR occurrence patterns could be studied. In the later analysis, no new phenotypic data were used to find candidate immune exposures; instead, reliance was placed on TCR beta sequences and their occurrence across donors. To decide whether each TCR beta V gene segment behaved as functional or pseudogenic, an earlier analysis of some 600 of the donors relied on high-throughput TCR beta sequencing. Donor age, sex, ethnicity and CMV serostatus were compiled alongside the repertoire data. In a later genetic analysis, genome-wide SNP genotypes for 398 of the 666 donors were used, and that subset was treated as a discovery cohort. Every repertoire in the discovery cohort had been generated on one and the same sequencing platform. Both class I and class II loci were covered by HLA typing, at four-digit resolution. The number of typed donors differed by locus: about 620-640 for A, B, C, DRB1 and DQB1; approximately 530 for DQA1; 606 for DPA1; and some 430 for DPB1. Four to six DR-DQ haplotypes were handled as single units for association and clustering, since linkage in the cohort was strong. Across around 400 genotyped donors of the cohort, an average of roughly 250,000 unique TCR beta nucleotide sequences per donor were sequenced, and about a sixth of those sequences were non-productive.

In total, 666 healthy bone marrow donors made up the cohort. All cohort members were sampled while nominally healthy, although unrecorded immune exposures were likely present. The donor tested CMV seronegative, placing the donor among the roughly 400 seronegative members of the cohort. A peripheral blood sample was provided by each donor, and peripheral blood mononuclear cells were used for TCR beta sequencing. The Qiagen DNeasy Blood Extraction Kit was used to extract genomic DNA from the blood cell samples. The study at large found these results: Most TCR sequences were observed very rarely across donors, whereas some public TCRs were present in many individuals. In a later analysis, 16,951 TCR beta sequences were associated with specific HLA alleles at a false discovery rate of 0.05. A few of the identified cytomegalovirus-associated TCR beta chains were confirmed in vitro to be specific for cytomegalovirus antigens. The sequencing pipeline was judged likely to have produced a cluster of highly shared sequence variants as a technical artifact. According to the authors, the approach could potentially be generalized to other disease states and immunological phenotypes. In a later analysis, the rate of TCR association differed among HLA loci, with DRB1 alleles having the most associated TCRs and HLA-C alleles having the fewest. In a later analysis, most CMV-associated TCR beta chains were found to appear HLA-restricted, with HLA associations seemingly driven largely by CMV exposure. In both the original and validation cohorts, the classifier was reported to diagnose cytomegalovirus status with high specificity and sensitivity. A total of fewer than 200 TCR beta chains were listed by the study as associated with cytomegalovirus. Linkage disequilibrium might explain the correlated functional status among segregating V segments, but an unknown experimental factor could not be excluded. Because HLA typing was unavailable for some donors at each locus, only the typed subset was used in association tests. In a later analysis, HLA-associated TCR beta chains were found to be more clonally expanded and to have lower generation probabilities than equally common non-associated chains. A further reported finding was that TCR beta sequences accurately predicted the HLA-A and HLA-B alleles for most subjects in the first cohort. In a later genetic analysis, fewer N-insertions in productive TCRs were reported among donors in an Asian-associated ancestry cluster than the roughly 700-donor mean. Strong co-occurrence of HLA alleles, especially DR and DQ, made assigning TCR associations to individual alleles difficult. Immune exposure information for the cohort was limited to CMV serostatus. The 87-base-pair reads could not distinguish some IMGT-functional V segments, including TRBV6-2 and TRBV6-3, so those segments were excluded. Roughly uniform sequencing depth across donors was assumed in presence/absence analyses, although this assumption may not hold. The cohort was sequenced for TCR beta chains only, and without alpha or paired-chain data the features that could be detected were limited. V-gene and J-gene trimming of TCR beta chains was associated with a missense DCLRE1C variant in a later genetic analysis, and the association was replicated in an independent cohort. The earlier analysis of about 600 of the donors excluded 15 to 20 rarely observed V segments, including chromosome 9 orphons, because counts were too low. According to a later analysis, parvovirus B19, influenza, CMV and Epstein-Barr virus appeared linked to several top co-occurrence clusters. Broadly in line with IMGT annotations, most TCR beta V segments showed up in productive rearrangements about 87% or about 30% of the time in an earlier analysis of 450 to 600 of the donors.

V and J lose 0 bases and 8 bases, and a span of 10 bases separates them. For CDR1 and CDR2, the germline V gene (reference sequence) lists LNHDA and SQIVND. The CDR3, cysteine through phenylalanine, is 13 amino acids long. CDR3 DNA only is kept here, 39 bases in frame from base 1. This sequence was found in a young woman in good health and CMV-seronegative. The chain is encoded by TRBV19 joined to TRBJ1-2; a confident D gene designation cannot be given. The sequencing input was PBMCs. Here is the DNA: TGTGCCAGTAGTATAGACGGGGTTCGAGGCTACACCTTC. It specifies CASSIDGVRGYTF.